The T cell receptor beta chain described here comes from a study of shared clonotypes between healthy human individuals. General observations from the study: The study drew on few donors, limiting represented genetic and exposure-history diversity. The sole specimen, blood, was sampled, and tissue repertoires likely differ.

Deep was the level at which the assay was run. Each cell subset's genomic DNA was divided evenly among several immunoSEQ plates. Some clones are missing from TCRdb's copy, which holds only in-frame ones; the method was immunoSEQ multiplex PCR. The data show some 470,000 clones, 76% seen once. For this clone: Its matching antigen is unknown.

Germline lookup yields CDR1 SGHTA and CDR2 FQGNSA. CDR3 length equals 17 residues. V was cut by 5 bases and J by 1 base, with 19 bases left in between. Sequenced input: PBMCs. The TCR comes from a woman aged 40 to 50 in good health. Some clones in this sample may be carry-over from other donors' samples. V usage is TRBV7-2 and J usage is TRBJ2-3, with a possible D match to TRBD1 (7 bases). CDR3 amino acids: CASSPQGGRGGTDTQYF. DNA for the CDR3: TGTGCCAGCAGCCCACAGGGCGGCAGGGGGGGCACAGATACGCAGTATTTT.